The 19 T cell receptor beta chains listed next were all sequenced from one sample in a study of CD8+ T cells in alopecia areata. Treatment given: oral pan-JAK inhibitor, 5-10 mg twice daily. Extraction and reverse transcription of RNA yielded cDNA as the sequencing template. This table comes from immunoSEQ multiplex PCR, and its TCRdb copy is limited to in-frame clones, with some not included. The table shows 150,000 to 200,000 clones, with nearly 60% occurring only once. The sequencing here drew on CD4+ T cells sorted from blood, taken at week 24, from a patient treated with tofacitinib. The receptors derive from a human donor with alopecia areata.

The chain uses TRBV7-2 and TRBJ1-1; D possibly corresponds to TRBD1 (6 bases). The CDR3 sequence is 14 residues long. CDR1 is SGHTA, CDR2 FQGNSA, per germline. Trimming stripped 5 bases from V and 4 bases from J, with 14 bases between. CDR3 in amino acids: CASSTQGGGTEAFF. CDR3 bases: TGTGCCAGCAGCACACAGGGAGGAGGCACTGAAGCTTTCTTT.

Of note for this clone: At one end, the junction sequence differs from germline, possibly due to a read error. J is TRBJ2-7 and V is TRBV2, with D unresolved. CDR1 and CDR2 (germline): SNHLY, FYNNEI. The CDR3 has 15 residues. The CDR3 DNA reads as TGTGCCAGCAGTGAAGCGCGGACCCCCACAACCGCCCCCGACTTC. It is translated as CASSEARTPTTAPDF.

This chain links TRBV5-1 with TRBJ2-2, with 9 bases fitting TRBD1. V lost 7 bases, J lost 3 bases, and 7 bases stayed unmatched. The CDR3 contains 15 residues. Germline V gives CDR1 SGHRS, CDR2 YFSETQ. The DNA for the CDR3 is TGCGCCAGCGCGGATAGACAGGGGGACACCGGGGAGCTGTTTTTT. It encodes CASADRQGDTGELFF.

The rearrangement links TRBV29-1 to TRBJ2-3; no firm D call. Germline V CDR1 and CDR2: SQVTM, ANQGSEA. The V gene lost 7 bases and the J gene lost 0 bases, with 14 bases spanning the gap. The CDR3 totals 14 residues. DNA of the CDR3: TGCAGCGCCTCTGGACCCACGAGCACAGATACGCAGTATTTT. Encoded protein: CSASGPTSTDTQYF.

CDR3 sequence (DNA): TGTGCCAGCAGCCAGGATGATAAAAGCACAGATACGCAGTATTTT. Amino acids: CASSQDDKSTDTQYF. The J gene is TRBJ2-3, the V gene TRBV4-2; no clear D. The germline CDR1 and CDR2 sequences are LGHNA and YNFKEQ. The CDR3 has 15 residues. Trimming took 3 bases from V and 0 from J, leaving 10 bases between them.

The chain employs TRBV4-3 and TRBJ2-5; 8 nucleotides line up with TRBD1. After removal of 1 base from V and 4 bases from J, the junction contained 5 bases not matched to a gene. Germline CDR1 reads LGHNA; CDR2 reads YSLEER. The CDR3 spans 15 residues. The CDR3 nucleotides are TGCGCCAGCAGCCAAGTTGGACAGGGAGGAGAGACCCAGTACTTC. Its protein product is CASSQVGQGGETQYF.

This chain's CDR3 is CASRRQAEPQHF. DNA of the CDR3: TGTGCCAGCAGGAGACAGGCCGAGCCCCAGCATTTT. The chain combines TRBV2 with TRBJ1-5; a weak D match, TRBD1 (6 bases). The CDR3 contains 12 residues. Between the trimmed V and J ends, which lost 6 bases and 8 bases, there was a span of 11 bases. Germline V gene sequence: CDR1 SNHLY, CDR2 FYNNEI.

This clone turned up a few times. The V call is TRBV11-1, the J call TRBJ2-2; no firm D call. Germline lookup yields CDR1 SGHAT and CDR2 FQDESV (reference sequence). The CDR3 runs 11 residues. V lost 5 bases, J lost 6 bases, and 4 bases lay in between. CDR3 region: CASSTSGELFF. DNA of the CDR3: TGTGCCAGCAGCACCTCCGGGGAGCTGTTTTTT.

The genes are TRBV15 and TRBJ2-5; D is possibly TRBD2 (6 bases). CDR1 is LNHNV and CDR2 is YYDKDF in the germline V gene (reference sequence). This CDR3 comprises 15 residues. Trimming left V 4 bases short and J 2 bases short, with 14 bases between. The DNA of the CDR3 is TGTGCCACCAGCACCGCCGGACTACTACAAGAGACCCAGTACTTC. Its translation is CATSTAGLLQETQYF.

This clone was seen a handful of times. This same CDR3 is encoded by further DNA sequences in the sample. This rearrangement joins TRBV18 to TRBJ1-1, with unresolved D. Germline assignment: CDR1 KGHSH and CDR2 LQKENI. The ends were cut back, 2 bases at V and 3 bases at J, with 4 bases in the middle. The CDR3 is made up of 12 amino acids. This CDR3 is CASSPGDTEAFF. CDR3 sequence (DNA): TGTGCCAGCTCACCAGGGGACACTGAAGCTTTCTTT.

CDR3 sequence reads: CASSGFGAAKETQYF. Here the CDR3 DNA reads TGTGCCAGCAGCGGGTTTGGGGCTGCGAAAGAGACCCAGTACTTC. The rearrangement uses TRBV2 and TRBJ2-5, with a possible D match to TRBD1 (5 bases). In germline, CDR1 is SNHLY, CDR2 FYNNEI. V gave up 6 bases and J gave up 3 bases, with 17 bases separating them. The CDR3 runs to 15 residues.

This clone was counted once. J is TRBJ2-7 and V is TRBV6-5; TRBD1 matches 8 bases. CDR1 is MNHEY, CDR2 SVGAGI, per germline. Germline trimming cut 6 bases from V and 3 bases from J; bases unmatched to any gene: 4. The CDR3 covers 13 residues. The CDR3 DNA reads as TGTGCCAGCAGCCGGACAGGGAACTACGAGCAGTACTTC. It is translated as CASSRTGNYEQYF.

This rearrangement joins TRBV4-3 to TRBJ2-5; TRBD1 matches at 8 bases. Germline V CDR1 and CDR2: LGHNA, YSLEER. Trimming removed 6 bases from V and 5 bases from J; junction bases left unmatched: 11. The CDR3 is made up of 15 amino acids. CDR3 in amino acids: CASSISGGQGETQYF. The CDR3 DNA is TGCGCCAGCAGTATCTCAGGGGGCCAGGGGGAGACCCAGTACTTC.

This clone was detected a few times. The V gene is TRBV5-1, the J gene TRBJ1-5, with 7 bases identical to TRBD1. This CDR3 has 15 amino acids. Per germline, CDR1 SGHRS and CDR2 YFSETQ. V was pared by 4 bases and J by 2 bases, with 6 bases of the junction left unmatched. The CDR3 DNA sequence: TGCGCCAGCAGCCCTGACGGACAGGGCAATCAGCCCCAGCATTTT. It specifies CASSPDGQGNQPQHF.

The chain recombines TRBV9 with TRBJ1-5; the D is unclear. The CDR3 is 16 residues long. V was cut by 4 bases and J by 4 bases, with 18 bases left in between. Germline V CDR1 and CDR2: SGDLS, YYNGEE. The CDR3 loop reads CASSPTETARNQPQHF. The CDR3 region has the DNA TGTGCCAGCAGCCCCACAGAAACAGCCCGAAATCAGCCCCAGCATTTT.

There are a few counts of this clone. The rearrangement uses TRBV5-1 and TRBJ2-5, with no clear D. V was cut by 0 bases and J by 6 bases, with 3 bases left in between. CDR1 SGHRS and CDR2 YFSETQ come from the germline V gene. CDR3 length: 11 amino acids. The CDR3 is CASSLEKTQYF. CDR3 in DNA: TGCGCCAGCAGCTTGGAGAAGACCCAGTACTTC.

This clone occurred a few times. The chain recombines TRBV25-1 with TRBJ1-4; D perhaps matches TRBD1 (5 bases). The V and J ends lost 4 bases and 4 bases respectively, with 10 bases between them. Germline V gives CDR1 MGHDK, CDR2 SYGVNS. This CDR3 comprises 14 residues. CDR3 nucleotide sequence: TGTGCCAGCAGTGGACCAGGGTATAATGAAAAACTGTTTTTT. Translation gives CASSGPGYNEKLFF.

In the case of this clone: The same CDR3 can be traced to other DNA sequences in this sample. The V gene is TRBV7-3, the J gene TRBJ1-1; 7 bases are a match to TRBD1. The CDR3 runs 13 residues. V was clipped by 1 base and J by 4 bases; unmatched bases: 0. CDR1 is SGHTA, CDR2 FQGTGA, per germline. The CDR3 DNA sequence: TGTGCCAGCAGCTTAAGACAGGGCACTGAAGCTTTCTTT. It is translated as CASSLRQGTEAFF.

The CDR3 loop is CASSLRRGTAQETQYF. CDR3 nucleotide sequence: TGTGCCAGCAGCTTACGTAGGGGGACAGCTCAAGAGACCCAGTACTTC. This sequence joins TRBV7-2 and TRBJ2-5, with TRBD1 identical over 7 bases. The trim removed 2 bases at V and 2 bases at J, leaving 8 bases unmatched. Germline lookup yields CDR1 SGHTA and CDR2 FQGNSA. CDR3 length: 16 residues.